This T cell receptor beta chain was sequenced in a study of cytomegalovirus exposure and HLA in healthy donors. In the study overall: Early on, a data release was issued that held some 91 million unique TCRs from HLA-typed donors.

Nominally healthy donors were sampled, though unrecorded immune exposures were likely. Trimming took off 4 bases at V and 4 bases at J, with 13 bases between the two ends. The length of the CDR3 is 14 residues. Germline V gene data show CDR1 as MGHRA and CDR2 as YSYEKL. This clone was seen only a few times. The antigen remains unidentified. Study-wide results and caveats: Earlier analysis found most TCR beta V segments productive about 87% or about 30% of the time.

The PCR employed 60 Vbeta primers together with 13 Jbeta primers. Authors' methods: In a later analysis, of about 80 million unique beta chains, about 11 million appeared in at least two donors. The assay was immunoSEQ multiplex PCR, and TCRdb's table has in-frame clones only and misses some. The V and J calls and clone size were taken over from that table, and D and trimming were inferred from the DNA. The sample yields fewer than 200,000 clones, less than 75% seen once. V gene TRBV4-1 combines with J gene TRBJ1-1; perhaps TRBD1 as D (5 bases). The sample taken for sequencing was PBMCs. The TCR originated in a girl between 5 and 17 years old in good health and CMV-seronegative. In nucleotides, the CDR3 is TGCGCCAGCAGCCTAAATGGTGGGGCCACTGAAGCTTTCTTT. It translates to CASSLNGGATEAFF.